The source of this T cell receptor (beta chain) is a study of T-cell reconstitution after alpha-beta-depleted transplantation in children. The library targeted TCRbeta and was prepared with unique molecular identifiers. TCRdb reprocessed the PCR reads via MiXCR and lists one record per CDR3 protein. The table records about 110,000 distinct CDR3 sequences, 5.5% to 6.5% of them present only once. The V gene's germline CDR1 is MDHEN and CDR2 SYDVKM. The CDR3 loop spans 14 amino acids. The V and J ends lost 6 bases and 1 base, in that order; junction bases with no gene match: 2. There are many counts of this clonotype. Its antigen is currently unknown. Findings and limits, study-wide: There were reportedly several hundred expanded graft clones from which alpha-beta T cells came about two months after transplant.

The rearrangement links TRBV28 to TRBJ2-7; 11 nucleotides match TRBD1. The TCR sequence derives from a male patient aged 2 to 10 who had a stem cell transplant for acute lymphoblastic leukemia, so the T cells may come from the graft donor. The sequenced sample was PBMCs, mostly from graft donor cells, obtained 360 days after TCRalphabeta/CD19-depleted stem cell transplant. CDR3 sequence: CASRGTGGSYEQYF. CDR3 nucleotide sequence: TGTGCCAGCAGGGGGACAGGGGGATCCTACGAGCAGTACTTC. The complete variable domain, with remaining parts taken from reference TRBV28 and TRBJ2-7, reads DVKVTQSSRYLVKRTGEKVFLECVQDMDHENMFWYRQDPGLGLRLIYFSYDVKMKEKGDIPEGYSVSREKKERFSLILESASTNQTSMYLCASRGTGGSYEQYFGPGTRLTVT.